Each of the 20 T cell receptor beta chains below was sequenced from the same sample in a study of Ad26.COV2.S vaccination and SARS-CoV-2 variants. Described treatment: some 19 received Ad26.COV2.S at low or high dose, single or two shots; about 5 received placebo; per-sample allocation not given. Samples came from day 63 after the first vaccine or placebo injection. Repertoires were generated with immunoSEQ multiplex PCR, while TCRdb's copy carries only in-frame clones and drops some. The repertoire holds 450,000 to 550,000 clones, with approximately 90% as singletons. The sample here was peripheral blood, taken in a trial of Ad26.COV2.S vaccine versus placebo. These receptors were obtained from a person aged 18-60 years who received the Ad26.COV2.S COVID-19 vaccine or a placebo.

This chain joins TRBV11-2 and TRBJ2-3, with 7 bases fitting TRBD2. The CDR3 length is 16 residues. The V and J ends lost 0 bases and 2 bases, in that order; junction bases with no gene match: 5. Germline V lookup: CDR1 SGHAT, CDR2 FQNNGV. The DNA for the CDR3 is TGTGCCAGCAGCTTAGAGCGTAGCGGGTTCACAGATACGCAGTATTTT. Translating it yields CASSLERSGFTDTQYF.

The chain joins TRBV5-1 to TRBJ1-2; weak D call: TRBD1 (5 bases). The length of the CDR3 is 15 residues. V was trimmed by 4 bases and J by 6 bases, leaving 19 bases between them. CDR1 SGHRS and CDR2 YFSETQ come from the germline V gene. The CDR3 coding sequence is TGCGCCAGCAGCCGAGAACTCGGGACTCCCCATGGCTACACCTTC. Translating it yields CASSRELGTPHGYTF.

The rearrangement uses TRBV9 and TRBJ2-7, with 7 bases lining up with TRBD1. V gave up 0 bases and J gave up 3 bases; unmatched junction bases: 6. The germline CDR1 and CDR2 sequences are SGDLS and YYNGEE. The CDR3 consists of 15 residues. Here the CDR3 reads CASSVAGTASYEQYF. CDR3 DNA: TGTGCCAGCAGCGTAGCCGGGACAGCCAGCTACGAGCAGTACTTC.

The chain combines TRBV15 with TRBJ2-1; 9 nucleotides line up with TRBD2. CDR1 and CDR2 (germline): LNHNV, YYDKDF (reference sequence). V was pared by 0 bases and J by 6 bases, with 6 bases of the junction left unmatched. This CDR3 has 16 amino acids. CDR3 region: CATSRETGLALNEQFF. DNA of the CDR3: TGTGCCACCAGCAGAGAAACGGGACTAGCCCTCAATGAGCAGTTCTTC.

The gene calls are TRBV7-9 and TRBJ1-4; D unclear. Germline values: CDR1 SEHNR, CDR2 FQNEAQ (reference sequence). This CDR3 has 11 amino acids. The CDR3 protein is CGVATNEKLFF. The CDR3 bases are TGTGGAGTTGCAACTAATGAAAAACTGTTTTTT. Filled out from reference TRBV7-9 and TRBJ1-4, the complete variable domain reads DTGVSQNPRHKITKRGQNVTFRCDPISEHNRLYWYRQTLGQGPEFLTYFQNEAQLEKSRLLSDRFSAERPKGSFSTLEIQRTEQGDSAMYLCGVATNEKLFFGSGTQLSVL.

J is TRBJ1-1 and V is TRBV5-1; D unclear. The V and J ends lost 0 bases and 1 base respectively, with 4 bases between them. The germline V gene encodes CDR1 SGHRS and CDR2 YFSETQ. CDR3 length: 13 residues. The CDR3 DNA follows: TGCGCCAGCAGCTTGGCTCCGAACACTGAAGCTTTCTTT. It codes for CASSLAPNTEAFF.

The rearrangement uses TRBV7-9 and TRBJ1-2; D gene uncertain. V was clipped by 1 base and J by 1 base, with 7 bases between them. The CDR3 consists of 14 residues. Germline-derived CDR1 and CDR2 are SEHNR and FQNEAQ (reference sequence). This CDR3 reads CASSLVVINYGYTF. The CDR3 bases are TGTGCCAGCAGCTTAGTGGTCATTAACTATGGCTACACCTTC.

The chain uses TRBV29-1 and TRBJ2-3; TRBD2 matches 9 bases. V shed 0 bases and J 3 bases; nucleotides not matched to a gene: 7. Per the germline V gene, CDR1 is SQVTM and CDR2 is ANQGSEA. This CDR3 spans 16 amino acids. As DNA, the CDR3 is TGCAGCGTTGAAGACCCTAGCGGGATGGGAACAGATACGCAGTATTTT. This codes for CSVEDPSGMGTDTQYF.

This chain links TRBV11-2 with TRBJ2-7; tentatively, D is TRBD2 (6 bases). The CDR3 spans 15 residues. The germline V and J ends were trimmed by 0 bases and 7 bases, with 16 bases remaining between them. Germline V gene sequence: CDR1 SGHAT, CDR2 FQNNGV. This CDR3 reads CASSLEGGISNEQYF. The CDR3 bases are TGTGCCAGCAGCTTAGAGGGGGGAATTTCTAATGAGCAGTACTTC.

This clone has just one count. This chain uses TRBV19 with TRBJ1-5; unclear D gene. V was clipped by 0 bases and J by 0 bases, with 21 bases between them. The CDR3 is 20 residues long. Germline CDR1 reads LNHDA; CDR2 reads SQIVND (reference sequence). The CDR3 nucleotides are TGTGCCAGTAGTATAGATCTAGGTAACAGCGATTTCAATAGCAATCAGCCCCAGCATTTT. Its protein is CASSIDLGNSDFNSNQPQHF.

This clone has a single count. The chain joins TRBV19 to TRBJ1-2; TRBD1 agrees at 9 bases. The CDR3 contains 13 residues. Germline V gene data show CDR1 as LNHDA and CDR2 as SQIVND (reference sequence). With 3 bases clipped from V and 4 bases from J, the junction kept 0 bases outside the gene matches. The CDR3 coding sequence is TGTGCCAGTAGTATGGACAGGGGCTATGGCTACACCTTC. This codes for CASSMDRGYGYTF. Together with reference TRBV19 and TRBJ1-2, the CDR3 gives the full variable domain: DGGITQSPKYLFRKEGQNVTLSCEQNLNHDAMYWYRQDPGQGLRLIYYSQIVNDFQKGDIAEGYSVSREKKESFPLTVTSAQKNPTAFYLCASSMDRGYGYTFGSGTRLTVV.

This clone came up a few times. The chain uses TRBV18 and TRBJ1-1; D is perhaps TRBD1 (6 bases). The V gene lost 2 bases and the J gene lost 4 bases, with 14 bases spanning the gap. Germline assignment: CDR1 KGHSH and CDR2 LQKENI. This CDR3 has 15 amino acids. The CDR3 coding sequence is TGTGCCAGCTCACCAGGCCACAGGGATGGCACTGAAGCTTTCTTT. Translating gives CASSPGHRDGTEAFF. Using reference TRBV18 and TRBJ1-1 for the parts outside the CDR3, the full variable domain is NAGVMQNPRHLVRRRGQEARLRCSPMKGHSHVYWYRQLPEEGLKFMVYLQKENIIDESGMPKERFSAEFPKEGPSILRIQQVVRGDSAAYFCASSPGHRDGTEAFFGQGTRLTVV.

This clone was observed a single time. This chain uses TRBV5-1 with TRBJ1-6; the D is unclear. The V gene's germline CDR1 is SGHRS and CDR2 YFSETQ. V was pared by 5 bases and J by 6 bases, with 15 bases between. CDR3 length: 15 amino acids. CDR3 residues: CASRAPGRGNSPLHF. CDR3 DNA sequence: TGCGCCAGCAGGGCGCCGGGTCGTGGTAATTCACCCCTCCACTTT.

The V gene is TRBV6-6, the J gene TRBJ2-5; D gene ambiguous. The CDR3 sequence is 16 residues long. Germline V gene data show CDR1 as MNHNY and CDR2 as SVGAGI (reference sequence). V dropped 2 bases and J dropped 4 bases, with 17 bases sitting between them. Written as DNA, the CDR3 is TGTGCCAGCAGTTACCTACGGGCAGGTTTCGGAGAGACCCAGTACTTC. Translated, it gives CASSYLRAGFGETQYF.

This chain joins TRBV25-1 and TRBJ2-2; D possibly corresponds to TRBD1 (6 bases). This CDR3 has 15 residues. The germline gives CDR1 MGHDK, CDR2 SYGVNS. Trimming took 3 bases from V and 4 from J, leaving 12 bases between them. The CDR3, as DNA: TGTGCCAGCAGTGAGGAAACAGGGAGCACCGGGGAGCTGTTTTTT. It codes for CASSEETGSTGELFF.

The genes are TRBV15 and TRBJ1-5; D is uncertain. The CDR3 length is 16 residues. V was pared by 3 bases and J by 2 bases, with 14 bases between. CDR1 and CDR2 (germline): LNHNV, YYDKDF (reference sequence). The CDR3 DNA follows: TGTGCCACCAGCAGCCGGCAGGTTGCAGGCAATCAGCCCCAGCATTTT. It codes for CATSSRQVAGNQPQHF.

The chain is built from TRBV24-1 and TRBJ2-7, with a weak D call TRBD1 (6 bases). The CDR3 has 13 amino acids. In germline, CDR1 is KGHDR, CDR2 SFDVKD. Trimming pared 5 bases from V and 2 bases from J, leaving 9 bases between. CDR3 sequence reads: CATSAGAPYEQYF. In DNA, the CDR3 is TGTGCCACCAGTGCAGGGGCCCCCTACGAGCAGTACTTC.

This sequence joins TRBV9 and TRBJ2-3; D unclear. Trimming cost V 0 bases and J 0 bases, with 8 bases left between them. CDR1 is SGDLS and CDR2 is YYNGEE in the germline V gene. This CDR3 is 15 amino acids long. CDR3 in amino acids: CASSVAGASTDTQYF. CDR3 DNA: TGTGCCAGCAGCGTAGCCGGCGCTAGCACAGATACGCAGTATTTT.

The V gene is TRBV2, the J gene TRBJ1-1, with 11 bases lining up with TRBD1. CDR1 and CDR2 (germline): SNHLY, FYNNEI. V lost 2 bases, J lost 6 bases, and 11 bases stayed unmatched. The length of the CDR3 is 17 residues. The CDR3 bases are TGTGCCAGCAGTGAATTGGGACAGGGGGTCAACGGGCCTGAAGCTTTCTTT. Amino acid sequence: CASSELGQGVNGPEAFF. Based on the CDR3 plus reference TRBV2 and TRBJ1-1, the full variable domain is EPEVTQTPSHQVTQMGQEVILRCVPISNHLYFYWYRQILGQKVEFLVSFYNNEISEKSEIFDDQFSVERPDGSNFTLKIRSTKLEDSAMYFCASSELGQGVNGPEAFFGQGTRLTVV.

V is TRBV19 and J is TRBJ2-2; D may be TRBD2 (5 bases). CDR3 length: 14 amino acids. Trimming removed 3 bases at V and 6 bases at J, with 11 bases between. Germline lookup yields CDR1 LNHDA and CDR2 SQIVND (reference sequence). CDR3 nucleotide sequence: TGTGCCAGTAGTATTGTTGGTAGCGCCGGGGAGCTGTTTTTT. It yields the protein CASSIVGSAGELFF.